A selection of T cell receptor beta chains follows, all from one sample in a study of Ad26.COV2.S vaccination and SARS-CoV-2 variants. Only in-frame clones appear in the TCRdb table, and some are missing; sequencing was by immunoSEQ multiplex PCR. The profile shows fewer than 600,000 clones, 80% to 90% of them singletons. The sample here was peripheral blood, taken in a trial of Ad26.COV2.S vaccine versus placebo. Receptors originate from a person aged 18 to 59 who received the Ad26.COV2.S COVID-19 vaccine or a placebo. Both conserved end residues are part of each CDR3. D genes are given only for firm matches. Rows may omit the clone size; those that give it use once, few, many or a size class.

clone_size,j_call,v_call,d_call,cdr3_nt,cdr3_aa
NA,TRBJ2-1,TRBV11-3,TRBD2,TGTGCCAGCAGCTTAAGCGGGAGTTCCTACAATGAGCAGTTCTTC,CASSLSGSSYNEQFF
once,TRBJ1-4,TRBV3-1/TRBV3-2,NA,TGTGCCAGCAGCCAAGAGGACGGCATTAATGAAAAACTGTTTTTT,CASSQEDGINEKLFF
NA,TRBJ2-7,TRBV18,TRBD1,TGTGCCAGCTCACCGACAGGGGTACAGTCCTACGAGCAGTACTTC,CASSPTGVQSYEQYF
once,TRBJ2-3,TRBV18,TRBD1,TGTGCCAGCTCGAGGACAGGGCTCACAGATACGCAGTATTTT,CASSRTGLTDTQYF
once,TRBJ2-7,TRBV7-2,NA,TGTGCCAGCAGCTTAATGGGTAGGCACGAGCAGTACTTC,CASSLMGRHEQYF
NA,TRBJ2-7,TRBV3-1/TRBV3-2,TRBD2,TGTGCCAGCAGCCAAGACGCGGGAGGCCCTTCCTACGAGCAGTACTTC,CASSQDAGGPSYEQYF
NA,TRBJ1-1,TRBV9,NA,TGTGCCAGCAGCGAGGGGCACAGGGCTTCTGAAGCTTTCTTT,CASSEGHRASEAFF
NA,TRBJ2-1,TRBV5-4,NA,TGTGCCAGCAGCTTGGACGGGCCGGGGACTCGCAATGAGCAGTTCTTC,CASSLDGPGTRNEQFF
few,TRBJ2-7,TRBV21-1,NA,TGTGCCACCCCGGGACGGCCGTCCTACGAGCAGTACTTC,CATPGRPSYEQYF
NA,TRBJ2-7,TRBV9,TRBD1,TGTGCCAGCAGCGTAGCAGACAGGGGGTACTACGAGCAGTACTTC,CASSVADRGYYEQYF
NA,TRBJ1-2,TRBV6-2/TRBV6-3,NA,TGTGCCAGCAGTTACTTAACAGGTGGCTATGGCTACACCTTC,CASSYLTGGYGYTF
once,TRBJ1-5,TRBV21-1,NA,TGTGCCAGCAGCCGGGGGCAGGAAAGCAATCAGCCCCAGCATTTT,CASSRGQESNQPQHF
NA,TRBJ1-5,TRBV19,NA,TGTGCCAGTAGTATCGGGGATCAGCCCCAGCATTTT,CASSIGDQPQHF
NA,TRBJ2-1,TRBV5-1,TRBD1,TGCGCCAGCAGCCCGGACAGGGGGAATGAGCAGTTCTTC,CASSPDRGNEQFF
NA,TRBJ1-1,TRBV12-3/TRBV12-4,NA,TGTGCCAGCAGTTTTGACAGGAACACTGAAGCTTTCTTT,CASSFDRNTEAFF
NA,TRBJ2-7,TRBV28,TRBD2,TGTGCCAGCAGTCCCCTAGCGGGAGGGTCCTACGAGCAGTACTTC,CASSPLAGGSYEQYF
NA,TRBJ1-1,TRBV6-5,TRBD1,TGTGCCAGCACCCCGGACAGGGCGGGGAACACTGAAGCTTTCTTT,CASTPDRAGNTEAFF
NA,TRBJ2-7,TRBV5-1,NA,TGCGCCAGCAGCTCGGTTGGGCAGCCCTACGAGCAGTACTTC,CASSSVGQPYEQYF
few,TRBJ2-1,TRBV7-9,NA,TGTGCCAGCAGCCAACGCAGGGATCTTGACAATGAGCAGTTCTTC,CASSQRRDLDNEQFF
NA,TRBJ2-3,TRBV14,TRBD2,TGTGCCAGCAGCCTACTAGCGGGTCCCACAGATACGCAGTATTTT,CASSLLAGPTDTQYF
NA,TRBJ1-5,TRBV7-2,NA,TGTGCCAGCAGCTTAGCACAGCATCAGCCCCAGCATTTT,CASSLAQHQPQHF
NA,TRBJ2-3,TRBV14,NA,TGTGCCAGCAGCCCCCGACAGTTTAGCACAGATACGCAGTATTTT,CASSPRQFSTDTQYF
few,TRBJ2-7,TRBV6-2/TRBV6-3,TRBD2,TGTGCCAGCAGTTTATTCGGGGGGGACTACGAGCAGTACTTC,CASSLFGGDYEQYF
NA,TRBJ2-1,TRBV10-3,TRBD1,TGTGCCATCAGCGAGGGACAGGGGGCCCTTTACAATGAGCAGTTCTTC,CAISEGQGALYNEQFF
NA,TRBJ1-2,TRBV2,NA,TGTGCCAGCAGTGACAAACGACAGAACTATGGCTACACCTTC,CASSDKRQNYGYTF
NA,TRBJ1-1,TRBV7-9,NA,TGTGCCAGCAGCTTAGATAGGGACAAAGCTTTCTTT,CASSLDRDKAFF
NA,TRBJ2-2,TRBV6-5,TRBD2,TGTGCCTCAAAACTAGCGGACTTGGGGACCGGGGAGCTGTTTTTT,CASKLADLGTGELFF
NA,TRBJ2-3,TRBV7-2,TRBD2,TGTGCCAGCAGCCCGTCTAGCGGGGGGCGGGATACGCAGTATTTT,CASSPSSGGRDTQYF
NA,TRBJ1-1,TRBV27,NA,TGTGCCAGCAGTGAAAGGGGCGCCTGGGACACTGAAGCTTTCTTT,CASSERGAWDTEAFF
NA,TRBJ1-2,TRBV14,NA,TGTGCCAGCTCTACAGGCAGGAACTATGGCTACACCTTC,CASSTGRNYGYTF
NA,TRBJ2-5,TRBV2,NA,TGTGCCAGCACCCTGACTTGGCGGGAGACCCAGTACTTC,CASTLTWRETQYF
NA,TRBJ1-1,TRBV5-1,NA,TGCGCCAGCAGCCGGATCGATTTGGGGAACACTGAAGCTTTCTTT,CASSRIDLGNTEAFF
NA,TRBJ1-2,TRBV2,NA,TGTGCCAATTTACAGGGAAATGGCTACACCTTC,CANLQGNGYTF
NA,TRBJ2-1,TRBV7-2,NA,TGTGCCAGCAGCTTTGGGGACCCATACAATGAGCAGTTCTTC,CASSFGDPYNEQFF
NA,TRBJ1-1,TRBV28,NA,TGTGCCAGCAGTAACGGGGGTCAGGGGACTGAAGCTTTCTTT,CASSNGGQGTEAFF
NA,TRBJ1-4,TRBV18,NA,TGTGCCAGCTCCCGGGACTGGACTGAAAAACTGTTTTTT,CASSRDWTEKLFF
NA,TRBJ1-1,TRBV7-9,NA,TGTGCCAGCAGCTTAGACGTACAGGCCTCCGGTGCTTTCTTT,CASSLDVQASGAFF
NA,TRBJ2-3,TRBV10-2,TRBD1,TGCGCCAGCTTGGACAGGGGGGCTTTGTGGACAGATACGCAGTATTTT,CASLDRGALWTDTQYF
NA,TRBJ2-1,TRBV18,NA,TGTGCCAGCTCACCACCGGGGTCAGGGAATTGGTATGAGCAGTTCTTC,CASSPPGSGNWYEQFF
once,TRBJ1-1,TRBV6-2/TRBV6-3,NA,TGTGCCAGCAGTTTTAGTAATTCGATGAACACTGAAGCTTTCTTT,CASSFSNSMNTEAFF
NA,TRBJ1-2,TRBV20-1,NA,TGCAGTTGGGGGGGGAACTATGGCTACACCTTC,CSWGGNYGYTF
NA,TRBJ1-1,TRBV9,NA,TGTGCCAGCAGCGTAGGGGACATGGATGAAGCTTTCTTT,CASSVGDMDEAFF
NA,TRBJ2-2,TRBV18,NA,TGTGCCAGCTCCCCGGATAGGGGTCCGAACACCGGGGAGCTGTTTTTT,CASSPDRGPNTGELFF
NA,TRBJ2-7,TRBV27,TRBD1,TGTGCCAGCAGTCTCCACCGGGACAGACCCTCCTACGAGCAGTACTTC,CASSLHRDRPSYEQYF
NA,TRBJ2-4,TRBV19,TRBD1,TGTGCCAGTAGTATTGACAGGGAAATAGCCAAAAACATTCAGTACTTC,CASSIDREIAKNIQYF
NA,TRBJ1-1,TRBV28,NA,TGTGCCAGCAGTTTAACCAGAGAAGCTTTCTTT,CASSLTREAFF
NA,TRBJ1-5,TRBV27,TRBD1,TGTGCCAGCAGCCCCGACAGGGGGTGGAATCAGCCCCAGCATTTT,CASSPDRGWNQPQHF
NA,TRBJ1-4,TRBV27,NA,TGTGCCAGCAGTTTCATGGGGCGCAGTAATGAAAAACTGTTTTTT,CASSFMGRSNEKLFF
NA,TRBJ1-2,TRBV3-1/TRBV3-2,NA,TGTGCCAGCAGCCAAAACAGGGTTGATGGCTACACCTTC,CASSQNRVDGYTF
NA,TRBJ1-4,TRBV6-1,TRBD1,TGTGCCAGCAGTGATAGGGACAGGGGGGCAACTAATGAAAAACTGTTTTTT,CASSDRDRGATNEKLFF
NA,TRBJ2-1,TRBV11-3,NA,TGTGCCAGCAGCTTCCGTTACAATGAGCAGTTCTTC,CASSFRYNEQFF
NA,TRBJ1-5,TRBV2,NA,TGTGCCAGCAAGGCTGAGAATAGCAATCAGCCCCAGCATTTT,CASKAENSNQPQHF
NA,TRBJ2-1,TRBV10-3,TRBD1,TGTGCCATCAGTGACCCTCGGGGGACAGGGGCCTACAATGAGCAGTTCTTC,CAISDPRGTGAYNEQFF
NA,TRBJ2-2,TRBV9,NA,TGTGCCAGCAGCGTAGGATCGACAGACGGGGAGCTGTTTTTT,CASSVGSTDGELFF
NA,TRBJ2-3,TRBV28,NA,TGTGCCAGCAGTTTTTCGGCCACCTCCGGGGGACCTTTCACAGATACGCAGTATTTT,CASSFSATSGGPFTDTQYF
NA,TRBJ2-1,TRBV6-5,TRBD2,TGTGCCAGCAGTTACGCGGGACTAGCGCTCTACAATGAGCAGTTCTTC,CASSYAGLALYNEQFF
NA,TRBJ2-1,TRBV6-5,TRBD1,TGTGCCAGCAGTTCCCAATTAGGACAGGGGGCTAGTGAGCAGTTCTTC,CASSSQLGQGASEQFF
NA,TRBJ2-1,TRBV5-5,NA,TGTGCCAGCAGCTCCACGTGGAAGCAGTTCTTC,CASSSTWKQFF
once,TRBJ1-5,TRBV3-1/TRBV3-2,NA,TGTGCCAGCATTGGGAGGGAATTCGGGCAGCCCCAGCATTTT,CASIGREFGQPQHF